The next 12 T cell receptor beta chains were all read from a single sample in a study of CD8+CD57+ T cells in acquired aplastic anemia. TCR beta VDJ combinations and CDR3 sequences were profiled from genomic DNA. From the reads, TCRdb called clonotypes with MiXCR, one entry per CDR3 protein. The data show 150,000 to 200,000 distinct CDR3 sequences, with about 64% seen just once and 46% held by the top ten. Sequences were obtained from sorted CD4+, CD8+, or CD8+CD57+ T cells (not recorded which) from PBMCs. These receptors originate from a human donor with severe aplastic anemia or a healthy control (not recorded which).

The rearrangement joins TRBV29-1 to TRBJ2-7; TRBD1 is a possible D gene (6 bases). The germline gives CDR1 SQVTM, CDR2 ANQGSEA. V lost 4 bases and J 0 bases, leaving 16 bases between the germline ends. The CDR3 length is 15 residues. The CDR3 loop is CSVVTRTESSYEQYV. CDR3 coding DNA: TGCAGCGTTGTTACACGGACAGAGAGCTCCTACGAGCAGTACGTC.

This clonotype was recorded a few times. V and J are TRBV25-1 and TRBJ1-2; 9 bases are shared with TRBD1. V trimming: 4 bases; J trimming: 4 bases; junction bases outside the gene matches: 10. CDR3 length equals 16 residues. In germline, CDR1 is MGHDK, CDR2 SYGVNS. The DNA of the CDR3 is TGTGCCAGCAGTGCTAAACCGATGACAGGGGGCTATGGCTACACCTTC. This translates into CASSAKPMTGGYGYTF.

CDR3 DNA sequence: TGTGCCAGCAGCTTACAGGAGGGCACTGAAGCTTTCTTT. It yields the protein CASSLQEGTEAFF. The chain uses TRBV7-2 and TRBJ1-1, with D uncertain. This CDR3 has 13 residues. CDR1 and CDR2 (germline): SGHTA, FQGNSA. Deletions cut 2 bases from V and 4 bases from J, with 8 bases between.

The chain carries TRBV7-2 and TRBJ2-1; D is uncertain. Germline CDR1 reads SGHTA; CDR2 reads FQGNSA. The CDR3 is 13 amino acids. Trimming stripped 7 bases from V and 4 bases from J, with 11 bases between. Here the CDR3 DNA reads TGTGCCAGCACCTTGGATGATTACAATGAGCAGTTCTTC. It is translated as CASTLDDYNEQFF. Full variable domain (outside the CDR3, taken from reference TRBV7-2 and TRBJ2-1): GAGVSQSPSNKVTEKGKDVELRCDPISGHTALYWYRQSLGQGLEFLIYFQGNSAPDKSGLPSDRFSAERTGGSVSTLTIQRTQQEDSAVYLCASTLDDYNEQFFGPGTRLTVL.

This clonotype was seen more than once but under ten times. V usage is TRBV19 and J usage is TRBJ2-3; unclear D gene. V shed 6 bases and J shed 5 bases, with 12 bases lying between them. The CDR3 covers 13 residues. Germline V gene lookup returns CDR1 LNHDA and CDR2 SQIVND (reference sequence). The CDR3 protein is CASSPLDGDTQYF. CDR3 nucleotides: TGTGCCAGTAGCCCTTTGGATGGAGATACGCAGTATTTT. Variable domain in full (rest from reference TRBV19 and TRBJ2-3): DGGITQSPKYLFRKEGQNVTLSCEQNLNHDAMYWYRQDPGQGLRLIYYSQIVNDFQKGDIAEGYSVSREKKESFPLTVTSAQKNPTAFYLCASSPLDGDTQYFGPGTRLTVL.

In DNA form, the CDR3 reads TGTGCCGCCGGGGATACGCAGTATTTT. It is translated as CAAGDTQYF. This chain joins TRBV2 and TRBJ2-3; D not resolved. V was trimmed by 11 bases and J by 6 bases, leaving 6 bases between them. This CDR3 is built from 9 residues. From germline, CDR1 is SNHLY and CDR2 FYNNEI.

The chain uses TRBV19 and TRBJ2-1; TRBD2 might be the D (5 bases). Germline loops: CDR1 LNHDA, CDR2 SQIVND (reference sequence). With 5 bases removed from V and 5 bases from J, the gap between germline ends came to 19 bases. The CDR3 is 16 amino acids. Here the CDR3 reads CASSARVASGNNEQFF. The CDR3 DNA is TGTGCCAGTAGTGCCCGAGTGGCCTCCGGGAACAATGAGCAGTTCTTC.

The chain is built from TRBV5-5 and TRBJ2-6; D might be TRBD1 (6 bases). The germline V gene encodes CDR1 SGHKS and CDR2 YYEKEE (reference sequence). V was clipped by 5 bases and J by 0 bases, with 15 bases between them. CDR3 size: 17 residues. The CDR3 DNA reads TGTGCCAGCAGTTCCGGGACAACCCTCTCTGGGGCCAACGTCCTGACTTTC. Translation: CASSSGTTLSGANVLTF.

The chain links TRBV9 to TRBJ2-7; 7 positions agree with TRBD1. Germline CDR1 reads SGDLS; CDR2 reads YYNGEE. This CDR3 has 18 amino acids. Trimming cost V 0 bases and J 1 base; bases outside gene matches: 13. The CDR3 sequence is CASSVGPQGHRYSYEQYF. CDR3 DNA: TGTGCCAGCAGCGTAGGGCCACAGGGGCACCGGTATTCCTACGAGCAGTACTTC.

V gene TRBV7-8 combines with J gene TRBJ1-1, with TRBD1 matching over 11 bases. V was pared by 5 bases and J by 9 bases, with 14 bases of the junction left unmatched. This CDR3 has 16 residues. Germline-derived CDR1 and CDR2 are SGHVS and FQNEAQ. The CDR3 DNA follows: TGTGCCAGCAGCCTAAGATCGGGGACAGGGGGTTCGAAAGCTTTCTTT. This encodes CASSLRSGTGGSKAFF.

J is TRBJ2-5 and V is TRBV12-3 or TRBV12-4, with 10 nucleotides matching TRBD2. The CDR3 extends over 14 amino acids. Trimming removed 6 bases from V and 5 bases from J; junction bases left unmatched: 6. This CDR3 is CASRMGLAWETQYF. The DNA for the CDR3 is TGTGCCAGCAGAATGGGACTAGCGTGGGAGACCCAGTACTTC.

This chain connects TRBV19 to TRBJ2-7, with TRBD2 identical over 9 bases. The CDR3 extends over 15 amino acids. Germline CDR1 LNHDA, CDR2 SQIVND (reference sequence). J lost 2 bases, V lost 7 bases, and 9 bases had no gene match. The CDR3 DNA reads as TGTGCCAGTACCAAGGAAGCGGGAGGAGCCTACGAGCAGTACTTC. Translation gives CASTKEAGGAYEQYF.